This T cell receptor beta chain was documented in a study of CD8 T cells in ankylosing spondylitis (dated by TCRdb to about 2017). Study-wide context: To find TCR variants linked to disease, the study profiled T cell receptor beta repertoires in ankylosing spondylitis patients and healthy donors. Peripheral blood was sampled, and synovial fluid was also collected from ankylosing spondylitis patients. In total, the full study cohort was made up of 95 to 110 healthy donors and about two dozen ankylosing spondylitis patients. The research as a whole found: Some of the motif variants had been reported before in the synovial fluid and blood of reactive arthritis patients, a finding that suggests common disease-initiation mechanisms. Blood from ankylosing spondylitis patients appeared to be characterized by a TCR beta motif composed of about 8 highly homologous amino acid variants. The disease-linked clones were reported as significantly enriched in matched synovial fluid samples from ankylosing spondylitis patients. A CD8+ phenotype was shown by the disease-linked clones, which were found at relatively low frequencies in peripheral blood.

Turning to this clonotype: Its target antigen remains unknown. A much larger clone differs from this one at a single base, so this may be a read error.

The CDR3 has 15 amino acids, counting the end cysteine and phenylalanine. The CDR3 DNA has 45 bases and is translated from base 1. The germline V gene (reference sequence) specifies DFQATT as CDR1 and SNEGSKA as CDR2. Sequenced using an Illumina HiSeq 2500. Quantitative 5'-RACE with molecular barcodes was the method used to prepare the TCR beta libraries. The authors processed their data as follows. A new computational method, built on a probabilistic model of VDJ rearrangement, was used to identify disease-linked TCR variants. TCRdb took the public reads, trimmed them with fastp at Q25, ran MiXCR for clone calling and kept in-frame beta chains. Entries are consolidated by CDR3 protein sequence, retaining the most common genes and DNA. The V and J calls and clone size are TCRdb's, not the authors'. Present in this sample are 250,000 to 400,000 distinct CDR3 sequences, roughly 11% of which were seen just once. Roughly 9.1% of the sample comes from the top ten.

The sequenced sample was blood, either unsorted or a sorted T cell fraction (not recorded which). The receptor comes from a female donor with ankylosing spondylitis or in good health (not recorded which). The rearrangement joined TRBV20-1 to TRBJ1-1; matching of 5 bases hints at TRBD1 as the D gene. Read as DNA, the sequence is TGCACTGCCCCTAATATAAGGGGTTCGAACACTGAAGCTTTCTTT. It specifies CTAPNIRGSNTEAFF.